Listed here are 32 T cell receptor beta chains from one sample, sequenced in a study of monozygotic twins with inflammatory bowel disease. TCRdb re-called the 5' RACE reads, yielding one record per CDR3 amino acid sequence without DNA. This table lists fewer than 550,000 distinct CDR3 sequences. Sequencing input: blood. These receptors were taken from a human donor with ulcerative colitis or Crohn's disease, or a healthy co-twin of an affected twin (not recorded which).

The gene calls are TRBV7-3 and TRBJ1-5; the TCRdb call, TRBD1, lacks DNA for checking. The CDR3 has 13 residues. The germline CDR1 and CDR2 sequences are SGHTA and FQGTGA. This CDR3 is CASSYDSDQPQHF. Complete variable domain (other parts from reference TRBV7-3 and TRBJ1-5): GAGVSQTPSNKVTEKGKYVELRCDPISGHTALYWYRQSLGQGPEFLIYFQGTGAADDSGLPNDRFFAVRPEGSVSTLKIQRTERGDSAVYLCASSYDSDQPQHFGDGTRLSIL.

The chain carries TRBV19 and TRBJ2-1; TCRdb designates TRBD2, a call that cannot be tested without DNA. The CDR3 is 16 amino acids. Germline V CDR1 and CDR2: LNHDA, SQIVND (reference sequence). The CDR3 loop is CASSMVGTLRWNEQFF.

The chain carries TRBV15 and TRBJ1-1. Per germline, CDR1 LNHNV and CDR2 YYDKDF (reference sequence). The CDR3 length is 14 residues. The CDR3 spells CATSRGVQRTEAFF.

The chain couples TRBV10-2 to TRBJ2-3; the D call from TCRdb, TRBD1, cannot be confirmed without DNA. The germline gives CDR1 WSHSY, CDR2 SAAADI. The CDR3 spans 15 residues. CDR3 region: CASKLGLTPMDTQYF.

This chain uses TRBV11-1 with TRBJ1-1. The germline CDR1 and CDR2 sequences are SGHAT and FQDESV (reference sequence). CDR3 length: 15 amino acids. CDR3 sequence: CASSFYSGPGPEAFF.

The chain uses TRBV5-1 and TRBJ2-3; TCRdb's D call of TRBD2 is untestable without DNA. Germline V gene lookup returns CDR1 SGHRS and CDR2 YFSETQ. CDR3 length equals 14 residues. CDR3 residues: CASSSGGLVDTQYF.

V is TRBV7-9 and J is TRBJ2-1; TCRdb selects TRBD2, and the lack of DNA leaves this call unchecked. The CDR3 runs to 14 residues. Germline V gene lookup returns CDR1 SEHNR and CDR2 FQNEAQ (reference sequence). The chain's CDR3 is CASSLGGLADQQFF.

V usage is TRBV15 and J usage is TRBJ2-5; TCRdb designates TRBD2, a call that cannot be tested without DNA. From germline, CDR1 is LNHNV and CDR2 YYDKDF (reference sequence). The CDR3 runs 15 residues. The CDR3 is CATSRDKAGQETQYF.

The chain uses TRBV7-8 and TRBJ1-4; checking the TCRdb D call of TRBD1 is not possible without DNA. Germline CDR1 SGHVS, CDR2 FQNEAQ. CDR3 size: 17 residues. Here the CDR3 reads CASSLAQGPGLGEKLFF.

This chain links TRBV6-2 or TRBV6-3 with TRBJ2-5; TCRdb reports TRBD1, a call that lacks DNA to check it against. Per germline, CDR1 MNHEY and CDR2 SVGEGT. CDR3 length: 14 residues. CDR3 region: CASSPRRGQETQYF.

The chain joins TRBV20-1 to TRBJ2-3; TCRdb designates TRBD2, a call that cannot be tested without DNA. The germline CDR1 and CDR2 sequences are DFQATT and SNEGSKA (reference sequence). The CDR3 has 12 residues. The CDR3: CSALGLKDTQYF.

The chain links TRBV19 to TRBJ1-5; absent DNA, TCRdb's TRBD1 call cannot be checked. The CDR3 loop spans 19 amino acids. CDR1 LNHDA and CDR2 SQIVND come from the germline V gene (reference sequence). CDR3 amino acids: CASRSTLQTGGRGNQPQHF.

Here the CDR3 reads CSVRDSLAYEQFF. The chain employs TRBV29-1 and TRBJ2-1; the D call of TRBD2 rests on TCRdb alone, since no DNA is present to check it. Germline-derived CDR1 and CDR2 are SQVTM and ANQGSEA. The CDR3 covers 13 residues.

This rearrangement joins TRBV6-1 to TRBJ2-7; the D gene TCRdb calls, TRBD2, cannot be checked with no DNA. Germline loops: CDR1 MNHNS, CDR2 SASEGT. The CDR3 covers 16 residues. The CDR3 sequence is CASSQGLAGVSYEQYF.

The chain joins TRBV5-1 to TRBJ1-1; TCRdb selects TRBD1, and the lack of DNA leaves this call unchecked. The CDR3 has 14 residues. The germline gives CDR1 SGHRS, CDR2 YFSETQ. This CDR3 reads CATRTAATNTEAFF. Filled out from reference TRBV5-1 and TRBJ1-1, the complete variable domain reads KAGVTQTPRYLIKTRGQQVTLSCSPISGHRSVSWYQQTPGQGLQFLFEYFSETQRNKGNFPGRFSGRQFSNSRSEMNVSTLELGDSALYLCATRTAATNTEAFFGQGTRLTVV.

The chain's CDR3 is CASSLRSSYNVQFF. V and J are TRBV12-3 or TRBV12-4 and TRBJ2-1. This CDR3 has 14 amino acids.

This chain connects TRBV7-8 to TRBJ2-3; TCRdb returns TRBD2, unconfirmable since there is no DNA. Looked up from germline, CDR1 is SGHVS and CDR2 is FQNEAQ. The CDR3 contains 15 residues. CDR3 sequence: CASSSGLVPTDTQYF.

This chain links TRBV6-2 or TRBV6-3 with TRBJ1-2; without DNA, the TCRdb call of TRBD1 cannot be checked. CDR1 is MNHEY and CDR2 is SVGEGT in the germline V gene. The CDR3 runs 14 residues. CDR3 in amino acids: CASSYLGQGGGYTF.

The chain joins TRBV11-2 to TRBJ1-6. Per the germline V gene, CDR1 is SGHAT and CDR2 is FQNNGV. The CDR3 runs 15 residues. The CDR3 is CASRSMNMYNSPLHF. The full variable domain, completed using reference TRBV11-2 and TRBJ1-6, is EAGVAQSPRYKIIEKRQSVAFWCNPISGHATLYWYQQILGQGPKLLIQFQNNGVVDDSQLPKDRFSAERLKGVDSTLKIQPAKLEDSAVYLCASRSMNMYNSPLHFGNGTRLTVT.

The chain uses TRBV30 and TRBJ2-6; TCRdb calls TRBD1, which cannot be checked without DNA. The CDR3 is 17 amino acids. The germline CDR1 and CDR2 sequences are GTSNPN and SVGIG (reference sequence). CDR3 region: CAWSPSTGVSGANVLTF.

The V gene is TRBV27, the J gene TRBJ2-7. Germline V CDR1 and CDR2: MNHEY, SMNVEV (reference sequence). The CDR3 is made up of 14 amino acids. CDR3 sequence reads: CASSLSGSSYEQYF.

The CDR3 sequence: CASSLWVRLNTEAFF. The chain links TRBV7-2 to TRBJ1-1. Germline V gene sequence: CDR1 SGHTA, CDR2 FQGNSA. This CDR3 is 15 amino acids long. Combining the CDR3 with reference TRBV7-2 and TRBJ1-1 gives the whole variable domain GAGVSQSPSNKVTEKGKDVELRCDPISGHTALYWYRQSLGQGLEFLIYFQGNSAPDKSGLPSDRFSAERTGGSVSTLTIQRTQQEDSAVYLCASSLWVRLNTEAFFGQGTRLTVV.

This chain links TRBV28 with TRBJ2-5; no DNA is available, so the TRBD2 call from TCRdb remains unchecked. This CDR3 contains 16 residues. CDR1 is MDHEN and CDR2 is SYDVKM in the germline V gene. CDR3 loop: CASSFSGGLPRETQYF. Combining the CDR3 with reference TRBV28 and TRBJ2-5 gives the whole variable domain DVKVTQSSRYLVKRTGEKVFLECVQDMDHENMFWYRQDPGLGLRLIYFSYDVKMKEKGDIPEGYSVSREKKERFSLILESASTNQTSMYLCASSFSGGLPRETQYFGPGTRLLVL.

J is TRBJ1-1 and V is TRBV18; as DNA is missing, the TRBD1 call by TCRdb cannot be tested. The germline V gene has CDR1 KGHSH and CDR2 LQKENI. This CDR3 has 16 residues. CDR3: CASSQSRGPTNTEAFF.

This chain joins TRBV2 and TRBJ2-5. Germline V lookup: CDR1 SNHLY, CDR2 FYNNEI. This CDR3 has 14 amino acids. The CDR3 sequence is CASVYWGQGETQYF. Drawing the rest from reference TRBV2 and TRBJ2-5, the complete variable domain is EPEVTQTPSHQVTQMGQEVILRCVPISNHLYFYWYRQILGQKVEFLVSFYNNEISEKSEIFDDQFSVERPDGSNFTLKIRSTKLEDSAMYFCASVYWGQGETQYFGPGTRLLVL.

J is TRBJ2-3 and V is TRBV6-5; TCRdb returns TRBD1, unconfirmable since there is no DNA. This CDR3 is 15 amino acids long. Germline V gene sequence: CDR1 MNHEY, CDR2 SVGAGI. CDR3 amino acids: CASSYGATSTDTQYF.

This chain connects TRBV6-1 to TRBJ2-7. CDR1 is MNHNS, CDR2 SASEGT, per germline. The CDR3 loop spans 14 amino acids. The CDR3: CASKVGFSSYEQYF.

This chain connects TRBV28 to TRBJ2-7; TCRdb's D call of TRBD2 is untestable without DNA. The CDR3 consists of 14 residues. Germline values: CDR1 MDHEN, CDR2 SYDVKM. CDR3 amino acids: CASRPWTSGYEQYF.

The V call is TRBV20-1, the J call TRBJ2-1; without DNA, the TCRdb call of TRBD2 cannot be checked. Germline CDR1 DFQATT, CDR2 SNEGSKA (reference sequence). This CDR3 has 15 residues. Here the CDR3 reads CSAVSLAGDSNEQFF.

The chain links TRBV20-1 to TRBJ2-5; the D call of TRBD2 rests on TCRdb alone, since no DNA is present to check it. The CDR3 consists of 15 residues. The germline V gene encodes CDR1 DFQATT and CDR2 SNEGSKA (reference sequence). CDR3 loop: CSPKGLAGVRETQYF.

This CDR3 reads CASSQGGSRETQYF. This rearrangement joins TRBV12-3 or TRBV12-4 to TRBJ2-5; TCRdb calls TRBD1, which cannot be checked without DNA. CDR3 length: 14 residues.

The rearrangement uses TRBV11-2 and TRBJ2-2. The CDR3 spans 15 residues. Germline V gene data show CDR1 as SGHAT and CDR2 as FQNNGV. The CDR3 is CASSLVGSRTGELFF.